One and the same sample provided the 25 T cell receptor beta chains below, sequenced in a study of blood T cell repertoires in COVID-19 (dated by TCRdb to 2019 to 2021). Library creation used the immunoSEQ multiplex PCR assay. TCRdb holds this immuneACCESS table with in-frame rearrangements only. Some clones are missing; in checked studies, unresolved V genes explain under half, and the rest has no known cause. The sample table lists about 120,000 clones, about 72% of them with a count of one. 6% to 8% of the sample goes to the ten largest clones. Material: peripheral blood. The receptors stem from a woman aged 55-69 years with acute or convalescent COVID-19.

The chain couples TRBV7-2 to TRBJ1-1; D is possibly TRBD1 (6 bases). The V and J ends lost 5 bases and 0 bases respectively, with 13 bases between them. This CDR3 has 15 residues. Germline CDR1 SGHTA, CDR2 FQGNSA. Here the CDR3 reads CASSPWDTLNTEAFF. The CDR3, as DNA: TGTGCCAGCAGCCCTTGGGACACCCTGAACACTGAAGCTTTCTTT.

The rearrangement joins TRBV5-1 to TRBJ2-2, with TRBD2 matching 10 bases. CDR3 length: 14 amino acids. The V gene end was trimmed by 4 bases and the J gene end by 6 bases; junction bases not matched to a gene: 3. In germline, CDR1 is SGHRS, CDR2 YFSETQ. In DNA form, the CDR3 reads TGCGCCAGCAGCGAAACTAGCGGGGCCGGGGAGCTGTTTTTT. Translation gives CASSETSGAGELFF. Combining the CDR3 with reference TRBV5-1 and TRBJ2-2 gives the whole variable domain KAGVTQTPRYLIKTRGQQVTLSCSPISGHRSVSWYQQTPGQGLQFLFEYFSETQRNKGNFPGRFSGRQFSNSRSEMNVSTLELGDSALYLCASSETSGAGELFFGEGSRLTVL.

CDR3: CASRGGPGSNQPQHF. As DNA, the CDR3 is TGCGCCAGCCGAGGGGGACCAGGGAGCAATCAGCCCCAGCATTTT. V is TRBV5-1 and J is TRBJ1-5; D may be TRBD1 (6 bases). The V end lost 7 bases, the J end lost 1 base, and 15 bases lay between the germline ends. The CDR3 has 15 amino acids. The V gene's germline CDR1 is SGHRS and CDR2 YFSETQ.

CDR3 DNA sequence: TGTGCCAGCAGTTTACTTACAGGGGGCATGAATTCACCCCTCCACTTT. Residues: CASSLLTGGMNSPLHF. The chain employs TRBV28 and TRBJ1-6; 9 bases fit TRBD1. Germline loops: CDR1 MDHEN, CDR2 SYDVKM. V was pared by 2 bases and J by 7 bases, with 6 bases of the junction left unmatched. The CDR3 covers 16 residues.

CDR3 sequence (DNA): TGTGCCAGCAGGGAAACAAACCCGAACACTGAAGCTTTCTTT. Its protein is CASRETNPNTEAFF. This chain connects TRBV2 to TRBJ1-1; D unresolved. CDR3 size: 14 residues. V was cut by 6 bases and J by 1 base, with 12 bases left in between. Looked up from germline, CDR1 is SNHLY and CDR2 is FYNNEI.

The chain joins TRBV25-1 to TRBJ1-4, with 9 positions matching TRBD1. The CDR3 loop spans 16 amino acids. V trimming: 7 bases; J trimming: 4 bases; junction bases outside the gene matches: 10. The germline V gene encodes CDR1 MGHDK and CDR2 SYGVNS. The CDR3 loop is CASNPGQGTNNEKLFF. The CDR3 DNA reads TGTGCCAGCAACCCAGGACAGGGGACTAATAATGAAAAACTGTTTTTT.

A few counts support this clone. This chain connects TRBV19 to TRBJ2-4; weak D call: TRBD2 (6 bases). The CDR3 runs 14 residues. CDR1 and CDR2 from the germline V gene are LNHDA and SQIVND (reference sequence). Trimming stripped 6 bases from V and 3 bases from J, with 12 bases between. The CDR3 DNA reads as TGTGCCAGTAGCCACCGGGAGATCAAAAACATTCAGTACTTC. This codes for CASSHREIKNIQYF. The variable domain in full, completed from reference TRBV19 and TRBJ2-4, reads DGGITQSPKYLFRKEGQNVTLSCEQNLNHDAMYWYRQDPGQGLRLIYYSQIVNDFQKGDIAEGYSVSREKKESFPLTVTSAQKNPTAFYLCASSHREIKNIQYFGAGTRLSVL.

This chain joins TRBV5-5 and TRBJ1-6; 8 positions agree with TRBD1. The CDR3 totals 16 residues. CDR1 and CDR2 from the germline V gene are SGHKS and YYEKEE (reference sequence). J lost 7 bases, V lost 7 bases, and 13 bases had no gene match. CDR3 DNA sequence: TGTGCCAGCGGAATCGAACAGGGGGTCGCGAATTCACCCCTCCACTTT. Translating gives CASGIEQGVANSPLHF.

The CDR3 DNA follows: TGTGCCAGCAGCTGGAGGGCGGTCTACGAGCAGTACTTC. Translating it yields CASSWRAVYEQYF. This sequence joins TRBV11-1 and TRBJ2-7, with D maybe TRBD2 (6 bases). V was cut by 4 bases and J by 3 bases, with 10 bases left in between. This CDR3 is built from 13 residues. Germline V CDR1 and CDR2: SGHAT, FQDESV (reference sequence).

The chain couples TRBV10-3 to TRBJ2-7, with 10 bases identical to TRBD1. The V gene end was trimmed by 5 bases and the J gene end by 5 bases; junction bases not matched to a gene: 12. The CDR3 is 16 residues long. CDR1 and CDR2 (germline): ENHRY, SYGVKD. This CDR3 reads CAISPPGQGSSNEQYF. The CDR3 nucleotides are TGTGCCATCAGTCCCCCGGGACAGGGGAGCTCGAACGAGCAGTACTTC.

V gene TRBV24-1 combines with J gene TRBJ1-2, with no clear D. CDR3 length equals 15 residues. Trimming left V 3 bases short and J 3 bases short, with 13 bases between. CDR1 is KGHDR, CDR2 SFDVKD, per germline. CDR3 in DNA: TGTGCCACCAGTGATAATCGGGCGGGTGACTATGGCTACACCTTC. As protein: CATSDNRAGDYGYTF.

The rearrangement joins TRBV6-1 to TRBJ1-5; D unclear. Germline V gives CDR1 MNHNS, CDR2 SASEGT. The length of the CDR3 is 13 residues. The V gene lost 6 bases and the J gene lost 5 bases, with 11 bases spanning the gap. Here the CDR3 DNA reads TGTGCCAGCAGGCCCCCCTCAGATCAGCCCCAGCATTTT. Amino acids: CASRPPSDQPQHF.

This chain joins TRBV10-1 and TRBJ1-2, with 10 nucleotides matching TRBD1. The V segment lost 9 bases and the J segment 5 bases; nucleotides outside the gene matches: 12. The CDR3 runs to 15 residues. Germline lookup yields CDR1 WNHNN and CDR2 SYGVQD (reference sequence). The CDR3: CARLGRQGARYGYTF. The DNA for the CDR3 is TGCGCCAGGCTAGGGAGACAGGGGGCAAGGTATGGCTACACCTTC.

V is TRBV30 and J is TRBJ2-7, with unresolved D. Trimming removed 2 bases from V and 0 bases from J, with 8 bases in between. The germline V gene encodes CDR1 GTSNPN and CDR2 SVGIG (reference sequence). The CDR3 loop spans 13 amino acids. CDR3 nucleotides: TGTGCCTGGAGTCTCACATACTCCTACGAGCAGTACTTC. Encoded protein: CAWSLTYSYEQYF.

The J gene is TRBJ1-1, the V gene TRBV19; D might be TRBD1 (6 bases). Germline CDR1 is LNHDA and CDR2 is SQIVND (reference sequence). This CDR3 spans 15 amino acids. The V gene lost 6 bases and the J gene lost 0 bases, with 14 bases spanning the gap. The CDR3 DNA reads TGTGCCAGTAGCTCGGGACAAGTCATGAACACTGAAGCTTTCTTT. It yields the protein CASSSGQVMNTEAFF.

This clone occurred many times. V gene TRBV5-1 combines with J gene TRBJ2-7; D is perhaps TRBD2 (5 bases). V dropped 5 bases and J dropped 2 bases, with 20 bases sitting between them. The CDR3 totals 16 residues. From germline, CDR1 is SGHRS and CDR2 YFSETQ. CDR3 region: CASSSARGPSTYEQYF. CDR3 sequence (DNA): TGCGCCAGCAGTTCCGCAAGAGGGCCTAGTACCTACGAGCAGTACTTC.

The V call is TRBV18, the J call TRBJ1-6; the match to TRBD1 covers 8 bases. After removal of 3 bases from V and 7 bases from J, the junction contained 5 bases not matched to a gene. The germline V gene encodes CDR1 KGHSH and CDR2 LQKENI. CDR3 length: 15 amino acids. DNA for the CDR3: TGTGCCAGCTCACCTGGACAGGGTGCAAATTCACCCCTCCACTTT. Its protein product is CASSPGQGANSPLHF.

The chain uses TRBV5-1 and TRBJ1-4; D is unclear. This CDR3 comprises 14 residues. V was clipped by 0 bases and J by 5 bases, with 8 bases between them. CDR1 SGHRS and CDR2 YFSETQ come from the germline V gene. DNA of the CDR3: TGCGCCAGCAGCTTGGGCCCCGGGAATGAAAAACTGTTTTTT. Its translation is CASSLGPGNEKLFF.

This chain connects TRBV5-1 to TRBJ1-5, with 8 bases identical to TRBD1. Trimming removed 0 bases from V and 3 bases from J; junction bases left unmatched: 5. This CDR3 region has 16 residues. The V gene's germline CDR1 is SGHRS and CDR2 YFSETQ. The CDR3 loop reads CASSLGTGPNNQPQHF. The CDR3 region has the DNA TGCGCCAGCAGCTTGGGGACAGGGCCCAACAATCAGCCCCAGCATTTT.

The CDR3 DNA reads as TGTGCCATCAGGGAAAGGGGTTCATCGGGCACTGAAGCTTTCTTT. It is translated as CAIRERGSSGTEAFF. The chain links TRBV10-3 to TRBJ1-1; D possibly corresponds to TRBD1 (5 bases). Trimming took 6 bases from V and 4 from J, leaving 18 bases between them. The CDR3 has 15 amino acids. Germline CDR1 is ENHRY and CDR2 is SYGVKD.

CDR3 residues: CASSPTGSYGYTF. CDR3 sequence (DNA): TGCGCCAGCAGTCCCACAGGCTCCTATGGCTACACCTTC. This chain joins TRBV10-1 and TRBJ1-2, with D possibly TRBD1 on 5 matching bases. Trimming took off 5 bases at V and 4 bases at J, with 11 bases between the two ends. The germline V gene has CDR1 WNHNN and CDR2 SYGVQD (reference sequence). The CDR3 has 13 amino acids.

V usage is TRBV28 and J usage is TRBJ1-5; D gene uncertain. V dropped 5 bases and J dropped 2 bases, with 7 bases sitting between them. The CDR3 is 13 amino acids. Germline V lookup: CDR1 MDHEN, CDR2 SYDVKM. The CDR3 nucleotides read TGTGCCAGCAGTCCCCTTCGCAATCAGCCCCAGCATTTT. Its translation: CASSPLRNQPQHF.

The chain links TRBV3-1 (or the pseudogene TRBV3-2) to TRBJ2-5; TRBD1 matches 7 bases. The CDR3 spans 14 residues. The V segment lost 5 bases and the J segment 4 bases; nucleotides outside the gene matches: 7. Per the germline V gene, CDR1 is LGHDT and CDR2 is YNNKEL (reference sequence). CDR3 amino acids: CASSVGTARETQYF. In DNA, the CDR3 is TGTGCCAGCAGCGTCGGGACAGCAAGAGAGACCCAGTACTTC.

This sequence joins TRBV7-9 and TRBJ2-7; D remains unclear. The CDR3 sequence is 14 residues long. Germline assignment: CDR1 SEHNR and CDR2 FQNEAQ (reference sequence). Trimming removed 1 base from V and 6 bases from J, with 13 bases in between. The CDR3 is CASSLDRGKSEQYF. The DNA for the CDR3 is TGTGCCAGCAGCTTAGATCGAGGAAAGAGCGAGCAGTACTTC.

This chain links TRBV5-1 with TRBJ1-2, with 9 bases that match TRBD1. Germline CDR1 SGHRS, CDR2 YFSETQ. This CDR3 spans 14 amino acids. V trimming: 2 bases; J trimming: 5 bases; junction bases outside the gene matches: 4. CDR3 protein: CASSFYGTGYGYTF. In nucleotides, the CDR3 is TGCGCCAGCAGCTTCTACGGGACAGGGTATGGCTACACCTTC. The variable domain in full, completed from reference TRBV5-1 and TRBJ1-2, reads KAGVTQTPRYLIKTRGQQVTLSCSPISGHRSVSWYQQTPGQGLQFLFEYFSETQRNKGNFPGRFSGRQFSNSRSEMNVSTLELGDSALYLCASSFYGTGYGYTFGSGTRLTVV.